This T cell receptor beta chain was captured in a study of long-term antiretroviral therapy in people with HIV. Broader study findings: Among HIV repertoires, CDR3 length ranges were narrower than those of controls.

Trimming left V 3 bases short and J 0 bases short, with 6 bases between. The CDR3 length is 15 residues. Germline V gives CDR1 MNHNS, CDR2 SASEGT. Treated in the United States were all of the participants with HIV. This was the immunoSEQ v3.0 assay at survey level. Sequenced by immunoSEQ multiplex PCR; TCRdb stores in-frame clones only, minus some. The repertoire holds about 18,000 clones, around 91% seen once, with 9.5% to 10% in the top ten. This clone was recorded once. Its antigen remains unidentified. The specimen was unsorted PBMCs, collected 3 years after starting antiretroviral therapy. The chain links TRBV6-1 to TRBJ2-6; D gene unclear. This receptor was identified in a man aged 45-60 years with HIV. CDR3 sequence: CASSEPGSGANVLTF. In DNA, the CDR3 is TGTGCCAGCAGTGAGCCCGGCTCTGGGGCCAACGTCCTGACTTTC.